This T cell receptor beta chain was identified in a study of shared clonotypes between healthy human individuals (dated by TCRdb to the early 2020s). In terms of the full investigation: The cohort comprised two women and a few men aged 18 to 49 years. To increase sequencing depth and limit assay-specific biases, different laboratories used diverse techniques to prepare libraries and sequence TCR repertoires. Each donor's leukapheresis produced roughly between roughly 0.85 and 9 billion PBMCs. For each donor, CD4 naive and CD4 memory were each run on three plates, CD8 naive on two plates, and CD8 memory on one plate. Blood TCR repertoires of a handful of healthy adults were deeply sequenced to estimate repertoire size and the extent of clonotype sharing between individuals.

Here is what the overall study found, with its caveats: Because the study included only a small number of donors, the genetic and exposure-history diversity represented was limited. Incomplete sequencing was indicated by rarefaction of sorted-subset datasets, despite the large sequencing depth. Compared with non-shared clonotypes, clonotypes shared by all four sorted-subset donors had higher generation probabilities. Based on pairwise subsampling, the degree of clonotype sharing among donors was expected to be affected by sequencing depth. Naive subsets generally had larger estimated clonotype richness than memory subsets. Sampling was restricted to blood, and TCR repertoires in tissue are likely to differ from TCR repertoires in blood. Sharing across a handful of donors was observed for roughly 5.4% of naive CD4, less than 4% of naive CD8, 2% to 2.5% of memory CD4, and over 0.3% of memory CD8 clonotypes.

Note on this clone: Its antigen is unknown. Base quality data are lacking; no much larger clone is found one base away.

V is shortened by 0 bases, J by 2 bases, and the region joining them spans 14 bases. CDR1 and CDR2, looked up from the germline V gene, are MGHRA and YSYEKL. The CDR3 sequence holds 17 residues, the cysteine and phenylalanine included. Only the CDR3 portion is preserved as DNA: 51 bases, with reading frame beginning at the first base. TCR CDR3 regions were amplified from genomic DNA by multiplex PCR using the deep immunoSEQ assay. Genomic DNA extracted from each cell subset was distributed evenly over all wells of several immunoSEQ 96-well plates, and each plate served as one replicate. Each replicate PCR for sorted subsets received around 200 ng genomic DNA, equal to 30,000 or so T cell genomes. The purified libraries were quantified using a Qubit 3.0 fluorometer, sized with a Bioanalyzer 2100, and then quantified again using the KAPA Library Quantification kit. Every immunoSEQ 96-well plate was sequenced on a separate single-read 150-cycle Illumina NextSeq 550 flow cell. The published analysis was carried out like this. Because only junctional sequences without quality scores were contained in the immunoSEQ output, filtering matching that applied to full-length reads could not be performed. Sequences were annotated with PyIR, a Python wrapper for IgBLAST v1.9, and V/J genes and CDR3 were assigned using IMGT germline references. Reads with weak V/J assignments (E-value above 1e-6), missing CDR3, stop codons, out-of-frame junctions, or ambiguous translated residues were removed. A V3J clonotype was defined by an identical inferred V gene, J gene, and CDR3 amino acid sequence. Percentage overlap between repertoires was computed as shared unique clonotypes divided by the size of the smaller repertoire. RTK rarefaction, the Chao1 estimator, and Recon v2.1 estimates of unobserved clonotypes were used to assess repertoire richness. OLGA was used to compute generation probabilities for all TCRbeta clonotypes that the gDNA method yielded from a few donors. TCRdb provides this immuneACCESS table in a form limited to in-frame rearrangements. Some clones are lacking; in checked studies, under half of them reflect an unresolved V gene, and why the rest are absent is not known. V and J calls and clone size follow that table, whereas D and trimming were derived from the DNA. For this sample the table gives 1,400,000 or so clones, of which around 98.5% were detected only once. About 0.34% of the sample belongs to the ten largest clones.

The donors were healthy, HIV-negative adults with no recently reported acute infections or vaccinations. Every donor was a Caucasian adult residing in Nashville, Tennessee, USA. CD4+ T cells were enriched by magnetic negative selection, after which naive cells were positively selected on CD45RA and the negative fraction was taken as the memory subset. Blood was obtained by leukapheresis, after which PBMCs were separated by Ficoll-Histopaque density gradient centrifugation and cryopreserved in liquid nitrogen vapor phase. Purity and quantity of every magnetically sorted T cell population were checked by analytical flow cytometry. Genomic DNA was isolated from every sorted fraction and measured by UV absorbance on a Nanodrop 2000c.

This chain is built from TRBV4-1 and TRBJ2-1; TRBD2 is perhaps the D gene, given 6 matching bases. Material: naive CD4+ T cells sorted from blood. The label giving this sample's cell subset or site can be read as: CD45RA+ positively selected. This clonotype originated in a man in his thirties or forties in good health. The CDR3 sequence is CASSQDRSGSTYNEQFF. The DNA sequence is as follows: TGCGCCAGCAGCCAAGATAGGTCCGGGAGTACCTACAATGAGCAGTTCTTC.